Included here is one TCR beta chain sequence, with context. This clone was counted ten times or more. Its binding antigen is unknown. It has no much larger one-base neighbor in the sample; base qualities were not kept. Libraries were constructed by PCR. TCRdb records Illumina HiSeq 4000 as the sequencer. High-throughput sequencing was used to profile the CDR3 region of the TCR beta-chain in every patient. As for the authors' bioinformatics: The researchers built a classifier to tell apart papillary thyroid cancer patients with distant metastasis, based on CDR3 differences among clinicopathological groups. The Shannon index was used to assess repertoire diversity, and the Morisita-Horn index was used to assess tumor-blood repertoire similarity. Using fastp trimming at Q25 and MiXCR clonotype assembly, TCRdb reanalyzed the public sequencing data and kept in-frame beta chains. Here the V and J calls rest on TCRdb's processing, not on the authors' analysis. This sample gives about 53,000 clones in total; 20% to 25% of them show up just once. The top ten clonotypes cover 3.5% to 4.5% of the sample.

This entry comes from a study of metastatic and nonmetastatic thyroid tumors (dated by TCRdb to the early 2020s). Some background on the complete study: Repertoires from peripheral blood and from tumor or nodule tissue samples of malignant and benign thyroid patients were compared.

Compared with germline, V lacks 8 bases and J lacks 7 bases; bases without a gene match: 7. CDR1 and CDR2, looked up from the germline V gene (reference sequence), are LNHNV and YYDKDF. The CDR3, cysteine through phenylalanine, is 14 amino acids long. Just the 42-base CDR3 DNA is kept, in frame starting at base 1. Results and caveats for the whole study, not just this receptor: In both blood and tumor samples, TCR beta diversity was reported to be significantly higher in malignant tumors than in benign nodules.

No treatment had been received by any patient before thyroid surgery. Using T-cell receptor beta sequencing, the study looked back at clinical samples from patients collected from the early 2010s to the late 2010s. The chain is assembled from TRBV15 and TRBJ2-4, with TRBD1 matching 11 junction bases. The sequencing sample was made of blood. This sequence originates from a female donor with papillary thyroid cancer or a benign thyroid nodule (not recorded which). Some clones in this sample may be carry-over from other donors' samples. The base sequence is TGTGCCACCTACAGCCGGGACAGGGGGAACATTCAGTACTTC. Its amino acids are CATYSRDRGNIQYF. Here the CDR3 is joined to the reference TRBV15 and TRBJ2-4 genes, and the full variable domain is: DAMVIQNPRYQVTQFGKPVTLSCSQTLNHNVMYWYQQKSSQAPKLLFHYYDKDFNNEADTPDNFQSRRPNTSFCFLDIRSPGLGDTAMYLCATYSRDRGNIQYFGAGTRLSVL.